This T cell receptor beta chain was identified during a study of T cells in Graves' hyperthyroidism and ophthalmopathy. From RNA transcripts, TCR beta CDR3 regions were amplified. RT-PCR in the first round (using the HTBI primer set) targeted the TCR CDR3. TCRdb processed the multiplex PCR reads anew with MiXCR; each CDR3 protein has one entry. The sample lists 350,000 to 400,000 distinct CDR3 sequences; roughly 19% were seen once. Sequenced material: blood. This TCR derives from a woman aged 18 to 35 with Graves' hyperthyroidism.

The CDR3: CASSQGTARNQPQHF. The CDR3 DNA is TGTGCCAGCTCACAAGGGACGGCTAGGAATCAGCCCCAGCATTTT. This chain joins TRBV18 and TRBJ1-5; perhaps TRBD1 as D (5 bases). This CDR3 is 15 amino acids long. The V and J ends lost 4 bases and 4 bases respectively, with 14 bases between them. Per the germline V gene, CDR1 is KGHSH and CDR2 is LQKENI.